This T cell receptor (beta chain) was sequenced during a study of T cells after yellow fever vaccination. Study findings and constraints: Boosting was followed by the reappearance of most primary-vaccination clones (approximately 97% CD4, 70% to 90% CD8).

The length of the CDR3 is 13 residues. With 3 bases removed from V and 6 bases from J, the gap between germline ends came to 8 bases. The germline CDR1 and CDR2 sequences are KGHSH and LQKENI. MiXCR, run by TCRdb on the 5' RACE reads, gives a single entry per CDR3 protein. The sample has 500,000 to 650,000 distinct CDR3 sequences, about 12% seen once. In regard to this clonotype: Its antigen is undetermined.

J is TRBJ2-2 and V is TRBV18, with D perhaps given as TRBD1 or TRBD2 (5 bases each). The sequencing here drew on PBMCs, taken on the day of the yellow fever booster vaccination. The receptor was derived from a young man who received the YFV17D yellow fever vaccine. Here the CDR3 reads CASSPRDAGELFF. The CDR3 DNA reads TGTGCCAGCTCACCTCGGGACGCCGGGGAGCTGTTTTTT.